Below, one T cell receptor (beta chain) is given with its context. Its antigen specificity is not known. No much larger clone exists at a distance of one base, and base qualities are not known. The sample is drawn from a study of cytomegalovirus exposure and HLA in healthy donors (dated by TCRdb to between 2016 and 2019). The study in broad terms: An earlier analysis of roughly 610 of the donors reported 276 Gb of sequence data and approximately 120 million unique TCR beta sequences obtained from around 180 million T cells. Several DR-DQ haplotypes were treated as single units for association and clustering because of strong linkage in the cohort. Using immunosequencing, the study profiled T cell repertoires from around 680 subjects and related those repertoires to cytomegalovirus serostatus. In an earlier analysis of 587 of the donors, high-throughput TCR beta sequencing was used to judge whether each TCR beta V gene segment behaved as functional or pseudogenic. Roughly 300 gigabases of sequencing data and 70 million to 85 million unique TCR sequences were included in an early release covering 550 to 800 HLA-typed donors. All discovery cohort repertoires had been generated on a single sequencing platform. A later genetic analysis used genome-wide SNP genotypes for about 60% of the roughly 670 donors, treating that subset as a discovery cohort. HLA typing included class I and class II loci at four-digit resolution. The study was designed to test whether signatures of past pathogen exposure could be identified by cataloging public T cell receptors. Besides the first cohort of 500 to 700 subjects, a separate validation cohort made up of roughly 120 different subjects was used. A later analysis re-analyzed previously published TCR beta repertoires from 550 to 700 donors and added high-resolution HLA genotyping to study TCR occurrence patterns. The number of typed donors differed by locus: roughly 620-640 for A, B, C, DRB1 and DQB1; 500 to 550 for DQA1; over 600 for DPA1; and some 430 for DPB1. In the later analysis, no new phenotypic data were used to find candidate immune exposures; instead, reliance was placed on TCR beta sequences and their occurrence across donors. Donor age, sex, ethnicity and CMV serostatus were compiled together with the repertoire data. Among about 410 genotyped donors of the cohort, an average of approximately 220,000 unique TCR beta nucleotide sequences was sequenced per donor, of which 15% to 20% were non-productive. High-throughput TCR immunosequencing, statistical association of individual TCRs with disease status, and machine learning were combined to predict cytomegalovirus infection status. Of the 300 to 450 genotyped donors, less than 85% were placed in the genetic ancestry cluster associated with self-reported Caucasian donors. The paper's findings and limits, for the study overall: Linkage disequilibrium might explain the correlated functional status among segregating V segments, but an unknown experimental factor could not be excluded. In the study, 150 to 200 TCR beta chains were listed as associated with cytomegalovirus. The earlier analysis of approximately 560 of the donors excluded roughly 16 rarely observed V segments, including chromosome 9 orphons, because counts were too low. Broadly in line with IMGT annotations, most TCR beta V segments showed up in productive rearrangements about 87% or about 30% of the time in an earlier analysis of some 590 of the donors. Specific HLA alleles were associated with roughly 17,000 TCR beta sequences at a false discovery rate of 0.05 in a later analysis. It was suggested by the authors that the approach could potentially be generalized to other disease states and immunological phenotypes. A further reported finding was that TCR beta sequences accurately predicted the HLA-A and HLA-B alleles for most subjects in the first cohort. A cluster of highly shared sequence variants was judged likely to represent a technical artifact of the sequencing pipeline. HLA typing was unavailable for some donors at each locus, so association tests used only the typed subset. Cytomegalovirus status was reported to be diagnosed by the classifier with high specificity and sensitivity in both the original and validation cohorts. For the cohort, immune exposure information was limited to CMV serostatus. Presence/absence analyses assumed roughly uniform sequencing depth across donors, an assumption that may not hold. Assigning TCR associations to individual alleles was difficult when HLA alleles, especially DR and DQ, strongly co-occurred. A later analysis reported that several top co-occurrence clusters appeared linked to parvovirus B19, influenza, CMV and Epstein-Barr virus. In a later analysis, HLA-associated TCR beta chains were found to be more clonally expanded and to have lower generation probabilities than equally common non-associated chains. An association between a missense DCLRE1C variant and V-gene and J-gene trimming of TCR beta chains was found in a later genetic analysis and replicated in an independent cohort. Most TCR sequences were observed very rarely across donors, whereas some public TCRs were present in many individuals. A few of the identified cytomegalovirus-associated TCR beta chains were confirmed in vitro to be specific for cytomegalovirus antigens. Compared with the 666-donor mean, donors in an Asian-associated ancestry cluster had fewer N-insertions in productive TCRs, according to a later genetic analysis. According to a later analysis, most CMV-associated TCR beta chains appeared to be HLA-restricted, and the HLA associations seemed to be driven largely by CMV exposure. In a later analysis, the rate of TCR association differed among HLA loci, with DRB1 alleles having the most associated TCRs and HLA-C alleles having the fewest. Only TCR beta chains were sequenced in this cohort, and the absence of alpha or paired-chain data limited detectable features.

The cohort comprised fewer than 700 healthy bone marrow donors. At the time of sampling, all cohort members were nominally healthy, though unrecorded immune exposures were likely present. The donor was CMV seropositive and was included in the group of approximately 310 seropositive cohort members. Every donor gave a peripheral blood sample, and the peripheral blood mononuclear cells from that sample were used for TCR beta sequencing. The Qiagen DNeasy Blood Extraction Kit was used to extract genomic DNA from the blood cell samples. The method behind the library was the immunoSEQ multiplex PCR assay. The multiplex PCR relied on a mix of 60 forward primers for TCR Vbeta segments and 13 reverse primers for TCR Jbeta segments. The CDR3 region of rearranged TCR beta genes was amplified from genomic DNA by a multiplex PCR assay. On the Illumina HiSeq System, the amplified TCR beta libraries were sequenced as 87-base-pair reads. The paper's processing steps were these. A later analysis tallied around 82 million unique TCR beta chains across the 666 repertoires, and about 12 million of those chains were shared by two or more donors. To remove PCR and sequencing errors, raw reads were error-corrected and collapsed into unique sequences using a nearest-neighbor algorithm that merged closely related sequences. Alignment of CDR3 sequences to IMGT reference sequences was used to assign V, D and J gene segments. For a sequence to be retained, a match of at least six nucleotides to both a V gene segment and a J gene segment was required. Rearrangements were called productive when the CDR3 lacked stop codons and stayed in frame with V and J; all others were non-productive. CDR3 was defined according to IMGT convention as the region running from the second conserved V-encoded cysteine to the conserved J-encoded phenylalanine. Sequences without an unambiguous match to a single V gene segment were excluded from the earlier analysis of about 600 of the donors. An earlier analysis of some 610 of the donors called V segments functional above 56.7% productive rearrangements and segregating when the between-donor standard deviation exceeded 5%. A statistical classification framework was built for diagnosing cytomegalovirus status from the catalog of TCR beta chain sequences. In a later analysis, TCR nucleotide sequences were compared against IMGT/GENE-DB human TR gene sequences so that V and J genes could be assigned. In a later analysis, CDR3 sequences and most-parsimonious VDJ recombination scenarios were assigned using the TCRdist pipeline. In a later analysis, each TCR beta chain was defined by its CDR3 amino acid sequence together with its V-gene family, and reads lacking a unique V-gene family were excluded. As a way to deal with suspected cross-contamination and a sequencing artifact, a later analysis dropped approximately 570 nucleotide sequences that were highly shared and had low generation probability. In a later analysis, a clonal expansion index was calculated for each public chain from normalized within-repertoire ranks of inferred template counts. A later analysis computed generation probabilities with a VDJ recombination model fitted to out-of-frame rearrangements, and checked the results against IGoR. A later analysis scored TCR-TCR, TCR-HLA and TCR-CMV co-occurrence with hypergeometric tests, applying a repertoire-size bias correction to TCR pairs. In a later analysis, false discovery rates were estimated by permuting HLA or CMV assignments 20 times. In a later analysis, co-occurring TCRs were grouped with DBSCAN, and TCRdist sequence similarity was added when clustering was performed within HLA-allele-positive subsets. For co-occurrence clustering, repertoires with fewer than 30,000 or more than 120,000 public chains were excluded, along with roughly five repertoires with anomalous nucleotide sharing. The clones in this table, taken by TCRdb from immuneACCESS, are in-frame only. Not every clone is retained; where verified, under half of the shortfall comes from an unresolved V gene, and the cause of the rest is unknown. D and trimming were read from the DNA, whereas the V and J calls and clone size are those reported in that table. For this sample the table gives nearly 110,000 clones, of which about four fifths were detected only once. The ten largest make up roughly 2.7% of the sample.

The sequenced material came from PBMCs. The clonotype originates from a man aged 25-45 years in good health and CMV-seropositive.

The CDR3 reads CASSPNTGNQPQHF. The nucleotide sequence reads as follows: TGTGCCAGCAGCCCAAATACAGGCAATCAGCCCCAGCATTTT. The sequence joins TRBV7-8 to TRBJ1-5, with the D gene not confidently named. Including the terminal cysteine and phenylalanine, the CDR3 comprises 14 residues. Only CDR3 DNA is held: 42 bases, read in frame from base 1. Based on the germline V gene, the CDR1 and CDR2 sequences are SGHVS and FQNEAQ. Trimming at the junction amounts to 5 bases on V and 2 bases on J, and the germline ends lie 10 bases apart.